The rows below give T cell receptor beta chains drawn from one sample of a study of OX40 agonist ivuxolimab in advanced cancers. The repertoire was sequenced with immunoSEQ multiplex PCR; TCRdb's copy has only in-frame clones and lacks some. The data show around 36,000 clones, roughly 90% seen once. The sample consisted of CD4+ or CD8+ T cells sorted from blood, taken in a trial of the OX40 agonist ivuxolimab. Source of these receptors: an adult with an advanced solid tumor such as melanoma, head and neck, liver or kidney cancer. Each CDR3 is given with its conserved first and last residue. D genes are given only for firm matches. Size values are once, few and many counts, or a class for expanded clones, and some rows have none.

D gene: .
clone size: .
V gene: TRBV11-2
J gene: TRBJ1-3
CDR3 protein: CASSPPGISGNTIYF
CDR3 DNA: TGTGCCAGCAGCCCCCCGGGTATCTCTGGAAACACCATATATTTT

D gene: .
clone size: .
V gene: TRBV7-9
J gene: TRBJ2-5
CDR3 protein: CASSVPAGETQYF
CDR3 DNA: TGTGCCAGCAGCGTACCAGCAGGGGAGACCCAGTACTTC

D gene: TRBD2
clone size: .
V gene: TRBV19
J gene: TRBJ2-5
CDR3 protein: CASTPSGGALPQYF
CDR3 DNA: TGTGCCAGTACCCCTAGCGGGGGGGCACTCCCCCAGTACTTC

D gene: TRBD1
clone size: few
V gene: TRBV2
J gene: TRBJ1-2
CDR3 protein: CASRSSGQGIIYGYTF
CDR3 DNA: TGTGCCAGCAGGTCAAGTGGACAGGGAATAATCTATGGCTACACCTTC

D gene: TRBD1
clone size: .
V gene: TRBV4-1
J gene: TRBJ1-1
CDR3 protein: CASSLWRGQGDQNTEAFF
CDR3 DNA: TGCGCCAGCAGCCTCTGGAGGGGACAGGGGGACCAGAACACTGAAGCTTTCTTT

D gene: .
clone size: .
V gene: TRBV7-9
J gene: TRBJ2-3
CDR3 protein: CASSLAMGGQDTQYF
CDR3 DNA: TGTGCCAGCAGCTTAGCTATGGGGGGGCAGGATACGCAGTATTTT

D gene: .
clone size: .
V gene: TRBV6-5
J gene: TRBJ1-1
CDR3 protein: CASSYFRSNTEAFF
CDR3 DNA: TGTGCCAGCAGTTACTTTCGGTCTAACACTGAAGCTTTCTTT

D gene: TRBD1
clone size: .
V gene: TRBV18
J gene: TRBJ1-4
CDR3 protein: CASSPQGAREATNEKLFF
CDR3 DNA: TGTGCCAGCTCACCACAGGGGGCGAGGGAGGCAACTAATGAAAAACTGTTTTTT

D gene: TRBD1
clone size: .
V gene: TRBV19
J gene: TRBJ1-1
CDR3 protein: CASGEQGGTEAFF
CDR3 DNA: TGTGCCAGTGGAGAACAGGGGGGCACTGAAGCTTTCTTT

D gene: .
clone size: once
V gene: TRBV27
J gene: TRBJ1-5
CDR3 protein: CASGWGDQPQHF
CDR3 DNA: TGTGCCAGCGGGTGGGGGGATCAGCCCCAGCATTTT

D gene: .
clone size: .
V gene: TRBV7-9
J gene: TRBJ2-7
CDR3 protein: CASSNTGSSYEQYF
CDR3 DNA: TGTGCCAGCAGCAACACAGGAAGCTCCTACGAGCAGTACTTC

D gene: .
clone size: .
V gene: TRBV9
J gene: TRBJ1-2
CDR3 protein: CASSTNRANYGYTF
CDR3 DNA: TGTGCCAGCAGCACCAACAGGGCTAACTATGGCTACACCTTC

D gene: .
clone size: .
V gene: TRBV7-9
J gene: TRBJ2-7
CDR3 protein: CASSSRQTRGYEQYF
CDR3 DNA: TGTGCCAGCAGCTCGAGACAAACAAGAGGCTACGAGCAGTACTTC

D gene: .
clone size: few
V gene: TRBV19
J gene: TRBJ1-5
CDR3 protein: CASSISDRDNQPQHF
CDR3 DNA: TGTGCCAGTAGTATCTCAGACAGAGACAATCAGCCCCAGCATTTT

D gene: .
clone size: .
V gene: TRBV10-2
J gene: TRBJ2-7
CDR3 protein: CASSESHMEQYF
CDR3 DNA: TGCGCCAGCAGTGAGTCACATATGGAGCAGTACTTC

D gene: TRBD2
clone size: .
V gene: TRBV19
J gene: TRBJ2-1
CDR3 protein: CASTPGTSVNEQFF
CDR3 DNA: TGTGCCAGCACCCCCGGGACTAGCGTGAATGAGCAGTTCTTC

D gene: .
clone size: .
V gene: TRBV30
J gene: TRBJ2-7
CDR3 protein: CAWSGPTGFLEQYF
CDR3 DNA: TGTGCCTGGAGTGGGCCAACAGGGTTCCTCGAGCAGTACTTC

D gene: TRBD1
clone size: .
V gene: TRBV4-1
J gene: TRBJ2-2
CDR3 protein: CASSQAGTESTGELFF
CDR3 DNA: TGCGCCAGCAGCCAAGCCGGGACAGAGAGCACCGGGGAGCTGTTTTTT

D gene: .
clone size: .
V gene: TRBV9
J gene: TRBJ1-6
CDR3 protein: CASSGSPGPSPLHF
CDR3 DNA: TGTGCCAGCAGCGGATCACCGGGGCCTTCACCCCTCCACTTT

D gene: .
clone size: .
V gene: TRBV14
J gene: TRBJ2-7
CDR3 protein: CASSQGNEQYF
CDR3 DNA: TGTGCCAGCAGCCAAGGCAACGAGCAGTACTTC

D gene: .
clone size: .
V gene: TRBV4-1
J gene: TRBJ1-1
CDR3 protein: CASSPAGLQEAFF
CDR3 DNA: TGCGCCAGCAGCCCAGCAGGGTTACAGGAAGCTTTCTTT

D gene: .
clone size: .
V gene: TRBV4-1
J gene: TRBJ1-1
CDR3 protein: CASSQVMGHTEAFF
CDR3 DNA: TGCGCCAGCAGCCAAGTTATGGGTCACACTGAAGCTTTCTTT

D gene: .
clone size: .
V gene: TRBV5-8
J gene: TRBJ1-5
CDR3 protein: CASSQDGGINQPQHF
CDR3 DNA: TGCGCCAGCAGCCAAGACGGAGGGATCAATCAGCCCCAGCATTTT

D gene: .
clone size: once
V gene: TRBV11-2
J gene: TRBJ1-4
CDR3 protein: CASSKTLEKLFF
CDR3 DNA: TGTGCCAGCAGCAAAACCCTGGAAAAACTGTTTTTT

D gene: TRBD1
clone size: .
V gene: TRBV7-9
J gene: TRBJ1-2
CDR3 protein: CASSSPGQGFNGYTF
CDR3 DNA: TGTGCCAGCAGCTCCCCCGGACAGGGCTTCAATGGCTACACCTTC

D gene: .
clone size: .
V gene: TRBV6-1
J gene: TRBJ1-6
CDR3 protein: CASSPEGGDNSPLHF
CDR3 DNA: TGTGCCAGCAGTCCAGAGGGGGGGGATAATTCACCTCTCCACTTT

D gene: .
clone size: .
V gene: TRBV14
J gene: TRBJ1-1
CDR3 protein: CASSSRFEEVDTEAFF
CDR3 DNA: TGTGCCAGCAGCTCCCGTTTCGAGGAGGTTGACACTGAAGCTTTCTTT

D gene: TRBD2
clone size: .
V gene: TRBV5-6
J gene: TRBJ2-7
CDR3 protein: CASSPSGGAYEQYF
CDR3 DNA: TGTGCCAGCAGCCCAAGCGGGGGGGCCTACGAGCAGTACTTC

D gene: .
clone size: .
V gene: TRBV4-1
J gene: TRBJ1-3
CDR3 protein: CASSPDGSSGNTIYF
CDR3 DNA: TGCGCCAGCAGCCCAGACGGGAGCTCTGGAAACACCATATATTTT

D gene: .
clone size: .
V gene: TRBV19
J gene: TRBJ2-3
CDR3 protein: CASSGWSRSTDTQYF
CDR3 DNA: TGTGCCAGTAGCGGGTGGTCCCGTAGCACAGATACGCAGTATTTT

D gene: .
clone size: .
V gene: TRBV7-6
J gene: TRBJ2-2
CDR3 protein: CASSLSGATGELFF
CDR3 DNA: TGTGCCAGCAGCTTATCCGGTGCCACCGGGGAGCTGTTTTTT

D gene: TRBD1
clone size: .
V gene: TRBV5-1
J gene: TRBJ1-4
CDR3 protein: CASSPGTGSEKLFF
CDR3 DNA: TGCGCCAGCAGCCCCGGGACAGGTAGTGAAAAACTGTTTTTT